Presented here are 5 T cell receptor beta chains from one specimen sequenced in a study of blood T cell repertoires in COVID-19. The protocol was immunoSEQ multiplex PCR, while the TCRdb copy is restricted to in-frame clones and leaves out a portion. The sample has approximately 180,000 clones, around 85% seen once. The sample was peripheral blood. The receptors shown here come from an elderly woman with acute or convalescent COVID-19.

This clone showed up just once. The chain employs TRBV18 and TRBJ2-1; a weak D match, TRBD1 (6 bases). CDR1 is KGHSH and CDR2 is LQKENI in the germline V gene. The length of the CDR3 is 14 residues. Deletions cut 4 bases from V and 7 bases from J, with 14 bases between. The CDR3 region is CASSLDLRGNEQFF. For the CDR3, the DNA is TGTGCCAGCTCACTGGACCTCAGGGGTAATGAGCAGTTCTTC.

This sequence joins TRBV11-2 and TRBJ2-7; D remains ambiguous. This CDR3 has 11 residues. V lost 6 bases and J lost 7, with 10 bases in between. The germline V gene encodes CDR1 SGHAT and CDR2 FQNNGV. The CDR3 is CASRLHGEQYF. CDR3 DNA sequence: TGTGCCAGCAGGCTCCACGGGGAGCAGTACTTC.

V gene TRBV10-3 combines with J gene TRBJ1-5, with 7 bases lining up with TRBD1. V shed 5 bases, J shed 7 bases, and the junction held 11 bases outside the gene matches. Germline CDR1 ENHRY, CDR2 SYGVKD. The CDR3 totals 15 residues. The CDR3 DNA follows: TGTGCCATCAGTCCGGGACAGACTATAGTCCAGCCCCAGCATTTT. This codes for CAISPGQTIVQPQHF.

The rearrangement links TRBV6-1 to TRBJ2-5; 10 nucleotides line up with TRBD2. The CDR3 has 15 residues. V trimming: 1 base; J trimming: 4 bases; junction bases outside the gene matches: 3. Germline V CDR1 and CDR2: MNHNS, SASEGT. The CDR3 is CASSEVASGRETQYF. CDR3 nucleotides: TGTGCCAGCAGTGAAGTAGCTAGCGGGAGAGAGACCCAGTACTTC.

The CDR3 sequence is CASRQGSNYGYTF. Written as DNA, the CDR3 is TGCGCCAGCAGACAGGGCTCTAACTATGGCTACACCTTC. The genes are TRBV4-3 and TRBJ1-2, with D possibly being TRBD1 (6 bases). The CDR3 covers 13 residues. With 6 bases removed from V and 0 bases from J, the gap between germline ends came to 8 bases. Looked up from germline, CDR1 is LGHNA and CDR2 is YSLEER.